The table lists the clone carrying this TCR beta chain with a count of one. Its antigen is as yet unknown. Around 9 milliliters of peripheral blood were drawn from each donor into EDTA-treated tubes. Germline V CDR1 and CDR2: MNHNS, SASEGT. The V segment lost 10 bases and the J segment 2 bases; nucleotides outside the gene matches: 10. This CDR3 spans 14 amino acids. Primers used in a second PCR of about 7 to 12 cycles were a sample-barcoded 5' primer and a J-beta primer mix. Through a template-switch adaptor with 12 random nucleotides, each cDNA molecule received a tag. TCRdb ran MiXCR on the 5' RACE reads and lists one entry per CDR3 protein. The sample shows roughly 500,000 distinct CDR3 sequences, 25% to 30% of them seen only once. The sample belongs to a study of blood T cells in healthy people across ages. Findings and caveats of the study: Leaving the PBMCs unsorted stopped any conclusive comparison of naive versus antigen-experienced cells. Higher diversity, along with more naive CD4+ cells, distinguished long-lived donors from aged donors.

This chain connects TRBV6-1 to TRBJ1-1; 7 bases agree with TRBD1. The origin of this receptor is a woman in her 70s in good health. The sequenced sample consisted of blood. The CDR3 is CATRTNRGNTEAFF. Written as DNA, the CDR3 is TGTGCCACCAGGACCAACAGGGGAAACACTGAAGCTTTCTTT.